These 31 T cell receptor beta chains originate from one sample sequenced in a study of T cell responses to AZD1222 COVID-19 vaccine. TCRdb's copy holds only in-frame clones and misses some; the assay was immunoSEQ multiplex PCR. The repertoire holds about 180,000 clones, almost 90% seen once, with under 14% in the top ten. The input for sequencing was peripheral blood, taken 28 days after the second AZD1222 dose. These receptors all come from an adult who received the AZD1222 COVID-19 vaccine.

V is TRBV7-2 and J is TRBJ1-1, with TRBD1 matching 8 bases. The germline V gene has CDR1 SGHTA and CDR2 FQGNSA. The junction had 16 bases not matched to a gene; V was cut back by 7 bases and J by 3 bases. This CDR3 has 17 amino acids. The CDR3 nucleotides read TGTGCCAGCACCTCAAGAGGGACAGGCGCCCTTTACACTGAAGCTTTCTTT. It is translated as CASTSRGTGALYTEAFF.

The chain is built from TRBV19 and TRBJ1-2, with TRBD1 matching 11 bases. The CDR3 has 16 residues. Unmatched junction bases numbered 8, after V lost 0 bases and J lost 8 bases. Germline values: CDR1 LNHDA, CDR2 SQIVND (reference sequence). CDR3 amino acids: CASSIELGQGAGGYTF. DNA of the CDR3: TGTGCCAGTAGTATAGAACTCGGACAGGGGGCAGGCGGCTACACCTTC. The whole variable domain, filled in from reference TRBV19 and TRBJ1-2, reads DGGITQSPKYLFRKEGQNVTLSCEQNLNHDAMYWYRQDPGQGLRLIYYSQIVNDFQKGDIAEGYSVSREKKESFPLTVTSAQKNPTAFYLCASSIELGQGAGGYTFGSGTRLTVV.

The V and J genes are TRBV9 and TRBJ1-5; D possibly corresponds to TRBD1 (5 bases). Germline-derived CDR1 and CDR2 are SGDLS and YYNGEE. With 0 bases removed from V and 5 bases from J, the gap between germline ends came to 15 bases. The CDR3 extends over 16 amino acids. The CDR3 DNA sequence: TGTGCCAGCAGCGTAGGGGGCACGGTAAATGATCAGCCCCAGCATTTT. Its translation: CASSVGGTVNDQPQHF.

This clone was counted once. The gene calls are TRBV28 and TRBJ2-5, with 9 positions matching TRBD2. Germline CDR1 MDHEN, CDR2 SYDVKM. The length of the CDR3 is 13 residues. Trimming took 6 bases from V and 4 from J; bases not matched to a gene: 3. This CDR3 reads CASSPSGAETQYF. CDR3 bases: TGTGCCAGCAGCCCTAGCGGGGCAGAGACCCAGTACTTC.

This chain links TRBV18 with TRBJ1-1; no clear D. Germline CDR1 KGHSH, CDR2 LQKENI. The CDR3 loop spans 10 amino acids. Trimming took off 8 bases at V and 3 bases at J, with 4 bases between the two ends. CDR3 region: CASKDTEAFF. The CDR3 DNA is TGTGCCAGCAAAGACACTGAAGCTTTCTTT.

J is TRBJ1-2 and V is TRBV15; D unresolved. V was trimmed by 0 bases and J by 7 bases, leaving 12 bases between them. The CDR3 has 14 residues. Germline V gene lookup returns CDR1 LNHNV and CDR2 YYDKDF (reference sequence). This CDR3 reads CATSRDARASGYTF. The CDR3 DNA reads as TGTGCCACCAGCAGAGATGCCCGGGCGAGTGGCTACACCTTC. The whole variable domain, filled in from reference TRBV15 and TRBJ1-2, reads DAMVIQNPRYQVTQFGKPVTLSCSQTLNHNVMYWYQQKSSQAPKLLFHYYDKDFNNEADTPDNFQSRRPNTSFCFLDIRSPGLGDTAMYLCATSRDARASGYTFGSGTRLTVV.

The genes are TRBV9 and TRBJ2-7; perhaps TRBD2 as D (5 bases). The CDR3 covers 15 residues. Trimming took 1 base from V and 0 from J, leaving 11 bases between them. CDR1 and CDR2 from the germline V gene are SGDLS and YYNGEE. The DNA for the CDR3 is TGTGCCAGCAGCGTAAGACCCGGGGACTCCTACGAGCAGTACTTC. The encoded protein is CASSVRPGDSYEQYF.

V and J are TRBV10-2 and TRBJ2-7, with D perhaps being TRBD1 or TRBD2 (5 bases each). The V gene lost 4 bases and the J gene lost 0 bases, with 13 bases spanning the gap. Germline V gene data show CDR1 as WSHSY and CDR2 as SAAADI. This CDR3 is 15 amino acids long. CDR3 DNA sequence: TGCGCCAGCAGTGGGGCAGGGAGACCCTCCTACGAGCAGTACTTC. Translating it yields CASSGAGRPSYEQYF.

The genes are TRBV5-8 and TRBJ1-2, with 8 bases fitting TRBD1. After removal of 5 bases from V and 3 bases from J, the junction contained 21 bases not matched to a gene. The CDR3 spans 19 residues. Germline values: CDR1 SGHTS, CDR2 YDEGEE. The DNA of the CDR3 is TGTGCCAGCAGTCACCCAGGGGGCGCGTTCAGTTGGGTTGACTATGGCTACACCTTC. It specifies CASSHPGGAFSWVDYGYTF.

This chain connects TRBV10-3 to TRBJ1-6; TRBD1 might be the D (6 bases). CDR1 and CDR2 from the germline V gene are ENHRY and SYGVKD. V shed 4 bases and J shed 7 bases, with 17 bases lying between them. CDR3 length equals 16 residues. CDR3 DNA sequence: TGTGCCATCAGTGGATCTAGGACAGCACTAAATTCACCCCTCCACTTT. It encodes CAISGSRTALNSPLHF.

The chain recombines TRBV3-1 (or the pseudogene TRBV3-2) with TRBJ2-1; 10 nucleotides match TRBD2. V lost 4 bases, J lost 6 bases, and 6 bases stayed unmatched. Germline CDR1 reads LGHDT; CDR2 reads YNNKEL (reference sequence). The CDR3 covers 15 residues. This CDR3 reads CASSLGLAVINEQFF. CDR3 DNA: TGTGCCAGCAGCCTCGGACTAGCGGTCATCAATGAGCAGTTCTTC.

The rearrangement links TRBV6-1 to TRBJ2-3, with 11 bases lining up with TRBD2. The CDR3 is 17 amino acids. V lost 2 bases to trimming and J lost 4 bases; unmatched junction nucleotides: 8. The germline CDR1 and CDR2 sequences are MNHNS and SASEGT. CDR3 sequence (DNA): TGTGCCAGCAGTGAACTTTTAGCGGGGGGGCCATCAGATACGCAGTATTTT. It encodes CASSELLAGGPSDTQYF.

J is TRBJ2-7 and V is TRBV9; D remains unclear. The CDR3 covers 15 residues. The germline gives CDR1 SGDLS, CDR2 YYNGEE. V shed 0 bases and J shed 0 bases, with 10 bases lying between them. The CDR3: CASSVAPTPSYEQYF. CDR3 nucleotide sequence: TGTGCCAGCAGCGTAGCTCCAACTCCCTCCTACGAGCAGTACTTC. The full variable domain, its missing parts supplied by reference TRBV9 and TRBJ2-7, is DSGVTQTPKHLITATGQRVTLRCSPRSGDLSVYWYQQSLDQGLQFLIQYYNGEERAKGNILERFSAQQFPDLHSELNLSSLELGDSALYFCASSVAPTPSYEQYFGPGTRLTVT.

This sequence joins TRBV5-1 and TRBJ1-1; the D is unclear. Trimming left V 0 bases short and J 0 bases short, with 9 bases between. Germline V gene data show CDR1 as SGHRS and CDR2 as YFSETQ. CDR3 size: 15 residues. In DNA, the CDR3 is TGCGCCAGCAGCTTGGACTCGACGGTGAACACTGAAGCTTTCTTT. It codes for CASSLDSTVNTEAFF. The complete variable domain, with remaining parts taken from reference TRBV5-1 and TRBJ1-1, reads KAGVTQTPRYLIKTRGQQVTLSCSPISGHRSVSWYQQTPGQGLQFLFEYFSETQRNKGNFPGRFSGRQFSNSRSEMNVSTLELGDSALYLCASSLDSTVNTEAFFGQGTRLTVV.

In nucleotides, the CDR3 is TGTGCCAGCAGCCTCCGCAGGGTGGTCAACGTCCTGACTTTC. This encodes CASSLRRVVNVLTF. The V gene is TRBV6-5, the J gene TRBJ2-6; D may be TRBD1 (5 bases). Germline V gene data show CDR1 as MNHEY and CDR2 as SVGAGI. Trimming left V 6 bases short and J 9 bases short, with 15 bases between. The CDR3 has 14 amino acids.

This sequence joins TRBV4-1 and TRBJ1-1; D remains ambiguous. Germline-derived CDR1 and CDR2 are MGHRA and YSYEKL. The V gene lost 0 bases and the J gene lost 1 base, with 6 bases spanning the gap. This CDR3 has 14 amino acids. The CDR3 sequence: CASSQDGGNTEAFF. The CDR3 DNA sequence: TGCGCCAGCAGCCAAGATGGAGGGAACACTGAAGCTTTCTTT.

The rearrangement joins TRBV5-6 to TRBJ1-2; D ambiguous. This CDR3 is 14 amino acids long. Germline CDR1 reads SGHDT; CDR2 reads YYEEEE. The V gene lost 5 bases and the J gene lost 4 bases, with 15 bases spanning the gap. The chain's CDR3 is CASRGRRPGYGYTF. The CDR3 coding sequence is TGTGCCAGCAGGGGGAGAAGGCCTGGCTATGGCTACACCTTC.

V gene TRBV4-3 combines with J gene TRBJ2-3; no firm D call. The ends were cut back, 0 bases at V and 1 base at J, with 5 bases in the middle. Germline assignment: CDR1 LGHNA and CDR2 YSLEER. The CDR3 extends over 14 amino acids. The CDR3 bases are TGCGCCAGCAGCCAAGATCTGCGCACAGATACGCAGTATTTT. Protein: CASSQDLRTDTQYF.

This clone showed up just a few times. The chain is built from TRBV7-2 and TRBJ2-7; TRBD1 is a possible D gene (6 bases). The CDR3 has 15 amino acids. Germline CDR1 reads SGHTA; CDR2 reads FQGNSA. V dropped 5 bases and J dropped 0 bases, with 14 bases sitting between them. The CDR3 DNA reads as TGTGCCAGCAGCCCAGGAACAGGGAGCTCCTACGAGCAGTACTTC. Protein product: CASSPGTGSSYEQYF.

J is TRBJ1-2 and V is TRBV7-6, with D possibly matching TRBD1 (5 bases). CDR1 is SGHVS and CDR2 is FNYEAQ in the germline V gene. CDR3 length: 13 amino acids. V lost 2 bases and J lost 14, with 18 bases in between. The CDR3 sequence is CASSLSGTSHWTF. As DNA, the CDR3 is TGTGCCAGCAGCTTATCAGGGACGTCGCATTGGACCTTC.

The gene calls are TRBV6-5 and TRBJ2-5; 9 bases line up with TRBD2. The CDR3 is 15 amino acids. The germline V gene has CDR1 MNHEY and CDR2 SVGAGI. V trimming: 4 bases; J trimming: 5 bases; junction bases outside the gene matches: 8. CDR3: CASSSQAGGRETQYF. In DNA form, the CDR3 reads TGTGCCAGCAGTTCCCAAGCGGGGGGCCGGGAGACCCAGTACTTC.

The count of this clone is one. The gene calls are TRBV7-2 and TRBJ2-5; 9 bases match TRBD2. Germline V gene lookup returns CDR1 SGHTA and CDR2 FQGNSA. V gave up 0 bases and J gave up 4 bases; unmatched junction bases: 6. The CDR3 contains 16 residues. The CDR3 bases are TGTGCCAGCAGCTTAGCTTCCAGCGGGGGGCTAGAGACCCAGTACTTC. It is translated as CASSLASSGGLETQYF.

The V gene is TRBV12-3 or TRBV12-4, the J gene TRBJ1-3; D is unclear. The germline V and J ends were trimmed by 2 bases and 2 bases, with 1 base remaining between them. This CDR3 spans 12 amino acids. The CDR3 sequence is CASSLTGNTIYF. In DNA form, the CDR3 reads TGTGCCAGCAGTTTAACTGGAAACACCATATATTTT.

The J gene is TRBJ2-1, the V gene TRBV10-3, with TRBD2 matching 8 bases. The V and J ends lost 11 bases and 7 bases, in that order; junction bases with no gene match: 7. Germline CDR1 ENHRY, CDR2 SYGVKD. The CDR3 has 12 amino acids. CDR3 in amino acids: CAASLAGNEQFF. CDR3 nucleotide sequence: TGTGCCGCCAGCCTAGCGGGTAATGAGCAGTTCTTC.

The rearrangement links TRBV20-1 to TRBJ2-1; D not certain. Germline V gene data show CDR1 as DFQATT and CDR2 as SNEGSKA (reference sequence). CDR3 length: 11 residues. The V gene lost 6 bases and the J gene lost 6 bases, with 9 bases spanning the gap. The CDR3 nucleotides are TGCAGTGCAAAATGGGTCAATGAGCAGTTCTTC. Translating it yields CSAKWVNEQFF.

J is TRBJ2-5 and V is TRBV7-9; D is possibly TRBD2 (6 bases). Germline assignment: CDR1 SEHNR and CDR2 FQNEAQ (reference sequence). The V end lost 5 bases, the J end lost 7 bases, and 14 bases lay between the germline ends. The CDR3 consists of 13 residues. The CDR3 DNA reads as TGTGCCAGCAGCCTCCCGGGGGTTTTGACCCAGTACTTC. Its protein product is CASSLPGVLTQYF.

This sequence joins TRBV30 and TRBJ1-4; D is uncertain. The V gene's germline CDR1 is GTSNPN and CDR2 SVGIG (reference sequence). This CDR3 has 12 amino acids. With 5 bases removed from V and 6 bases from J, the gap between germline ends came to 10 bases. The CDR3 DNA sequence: TGTGCCTGGTCCAGGCTGGATGAAAAACTGTTTTTT. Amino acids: CAWSRLDEKLFF.

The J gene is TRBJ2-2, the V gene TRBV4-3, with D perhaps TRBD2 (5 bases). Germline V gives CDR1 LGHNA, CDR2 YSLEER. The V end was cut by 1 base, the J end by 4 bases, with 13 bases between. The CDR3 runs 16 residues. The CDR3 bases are TGCGCCAGCAGCCAAGTGGTCGGGGTGCTCACCGGGGAGCTGTTTTTT. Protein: CASSQVVGVLTGELFF.

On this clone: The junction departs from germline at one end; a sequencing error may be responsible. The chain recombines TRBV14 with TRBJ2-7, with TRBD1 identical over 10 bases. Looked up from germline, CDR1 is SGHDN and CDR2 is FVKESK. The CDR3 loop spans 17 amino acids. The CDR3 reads CASSQEPRGTGDYEQYF. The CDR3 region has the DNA TGTGCCAGCAGTCAAGAGCCGCGGGGGACAGGGGATTACGAGCAGTACTTC.

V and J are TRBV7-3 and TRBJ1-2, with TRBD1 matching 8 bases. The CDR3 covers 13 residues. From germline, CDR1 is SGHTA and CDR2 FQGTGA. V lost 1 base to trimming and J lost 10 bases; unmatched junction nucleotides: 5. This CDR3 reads CASSLNRGEVYTF. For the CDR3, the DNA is TGTGCCAGCAGCTTAAACAGGGGGGAAGTCTACACCTTC.

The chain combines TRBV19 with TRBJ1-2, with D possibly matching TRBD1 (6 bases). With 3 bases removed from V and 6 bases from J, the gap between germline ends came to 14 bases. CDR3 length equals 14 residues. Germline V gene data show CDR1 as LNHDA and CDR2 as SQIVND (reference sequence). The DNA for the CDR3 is TGTGCCAGTAGTATGGGGGACACAGGTGATGGCTACACCTTC. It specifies CASSMGDTGDGYTF.